Below, one TCR beta chain is given with its context. Antigen specificity is unknown. This entry is derived from a study of T-cell memory formation after mild COVID-19. The germline V and J ends were trimmed by 5 bases and 8 bases, with 18 bases remaining between them. The CDR3 is 14 amino acids. The germline gives CDR1 SQVTM, CDR2 ANQGSEA. Study results and caveats: Still unconfirmed is whether the second-wave clones peaking on day 37 recognized SARS-CoV-2.

TCRdb reprocessed the 5' RACE reads with MiXCR, giving one entry per CDR3 protein. The sample lists some 290,000 distinct CDR3 sequences, 15% to 20% seen once, with approximately 23% in the top ten. This sequence was found in a young man who had mild COVID-19 (a few samples of this study predate the infection). Cell type and time point are not known. This rearrangement joins TRBV29-1 to TRBJ1-4; perhaps TRBD1 as D (5 bases). Material: PBMCs or a T cell subset sorted from them (not recorded which). The CDR3 sequence is CSVRARAGSEKLFF. CDR3 DNA: TGCAGCGTTCGAGCCAGGGCCGGGAGCGAAAAACTGTTTTTT.